These 5 T cell receptor beta chains were sequenced from one sample in a study of blood T cell repertoires in COVID-19. The assay was immunoSEQ multiplex PCR, and TCRdb's table has in-frame clones only and misses some. Of about 110,000 clones in the sample, around 80% were seen once. Material for sequencing was peripheral blood. Source of these receptors: an elderly man with COVID-19, enrolled during active disease.

A single count supports this clone. The chain uses TRBV23-1 and TRBJ2-1, with 12 bases identical to TRBD2. TRBV23-1 is an open reading frame whose function is uncertain. The V gene end was trimmed by 4 bases and the J gene end by 4 bases; junction bases not matched to a gene: 8. The length of the CDR3 is 17 residues. CDR3 nucleotide sequence: TGCGCCAGCAGTCCTTGCGGGACTAGCGGGCTATACAATGAGCAGTTCTTC. Its translation: CASSPCGTSGLYNEQFF.

This chain uses TRBV6-5 with TRBJ1-1; 7 bases fit TRBD1. The CDR3 consists of 12 residues. V lost 10 bases, J lost 8 bases, and 10 bases stayed unmatched. Germline CDR1 reads MNHEY; CDR2 reads SVGAGI. The CDR3 nucleotides read TGTGCCACTAGGGACAGCACTGCAGAAGCTTTCTTT. Translating gives CATRDSTAEAFF.

The chain carries TRBV5-4 and TRBJ2-7, with 8 positions matching TRBD1. CDR1 is SGHNT and CDR2 is YYREEE in the germline V gene (reference sequence). Trimming took 4 bases from V and 1 from J; bases not matched to a gene: 1. The length of the CDR3 is 13 residues. The CDR3 DNA follows: TGTGCCAGCAGCCGGGACAGGTCCTACGAGCAGTACTTC. It codes for CASSRDRSYEQYF.

This CDR3 reads CSASSWARDTGELFF. DNA for the CDR3: TGCAGTGCTAGTAGCTGGGCGCGGGACACCGGGGAGCTGTTTTTT. This chain links TRBV20-1 with TRBJ2-2, with D perhaps matching TRBD2 (5 bases). Germline CDR1 reads DFQATT; CDR2 reads SNEGSKA (reference sequence). V was clipped by 3 bases and J by 3 bases, with 14 bases between them. This CDR3 has 15 residues.

This chain joins TRBV14 and TRBJ2-5, with 7 bases matching TRBD1. The CDR3 runs to 14 residues. Unmatched junction bases numbered 4, after V lost 5 bases and J lost 1 base. The germline V gene encodes CDR1 SGHDN and CDR2 FVKESK. As DNA, the CDR3 is TGTGCCAGCAGCAAACGACAGGGCCAAGAGACCCAGTACTTC. Translated: CASSKRQGQETQYF.